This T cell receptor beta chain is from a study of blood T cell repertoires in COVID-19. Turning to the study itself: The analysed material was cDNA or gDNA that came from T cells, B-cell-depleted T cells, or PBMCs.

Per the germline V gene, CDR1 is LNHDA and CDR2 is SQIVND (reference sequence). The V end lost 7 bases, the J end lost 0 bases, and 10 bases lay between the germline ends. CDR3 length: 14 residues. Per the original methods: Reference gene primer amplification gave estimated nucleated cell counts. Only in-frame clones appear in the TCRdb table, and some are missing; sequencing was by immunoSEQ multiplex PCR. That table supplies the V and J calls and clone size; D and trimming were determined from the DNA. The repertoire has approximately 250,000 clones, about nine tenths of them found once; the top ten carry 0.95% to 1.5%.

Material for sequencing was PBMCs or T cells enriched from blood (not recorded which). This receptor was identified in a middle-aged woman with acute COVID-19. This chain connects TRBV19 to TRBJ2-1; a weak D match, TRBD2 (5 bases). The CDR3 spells CASNVAPSYNEQFF. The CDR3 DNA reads TGTGCCAGTAATGTAGCGCCCTCCTACAATGAGCAGTTCTTC.